The clone carrying this TCR beta chain came up once. What it recognizes is unknown. This entry is derived from a study of cytomegalovirus exposure and HLA in healthy donors. Study-level points and caveats: Later analysis reportedly placed an Asian-associated ancestry cluster below the approximately 650-donor mean in N-insertions.

Vbeta (60) and Jbeta (13) primers were used in the PCR. Sequencing used immunoSEQ multiplex PCR; TCRdb keeps in-frame clones, though not all of them. The table includes around 70,000 clones, roughly 90% detected once. CDR1 SEHNR and CDR2 FQNEAQ come from the germline V gene (reference sequence). V lost 5 bases and J lost 5, with 18 bases in between. The CDR3 sequence is 16 residues long. The chain has TRBV7-9 and TRBJ2-2, with D possibly being TRBD1 (6 bases). The specimen was PBMCs. This TCR derives from a woman between 25 and 40 years old in good health and CMV-seronegative. The CDR3 DNA sequence: TGTGCCAGCAGCCTCATACAGGGAAAGAGTACCGGGGAGCTGTTTTTT. Its protein is CASSLIQGKSTGELFF.